This is a list of T cell receptor beta chains from one sample in a study of shared clonotypes between healthy human individuals. Some clones are missing from TCRdb's copy, which holds only in-frame ones; the method was immunoSEQ multiplex PCR. The sample consists of about 480,000 clones, about four fifths of them appearing once. Sample: PBMCs. These receptors came from a woman in her thirties or forties in good health. Some clones in this sample may be carry-over from other donors' samples. Both conserved end residues are part of each CDR3. A D gene is named only where the DNA matches it firmly. Some rows have no size entry. The others give once, few or many, or a class for an expanded clone.

TRBJ1-5,-,-,TRBV28,CASRPDNQPQHF,TGTGCCAGCAGACCCGATAATCAGCCCCAGCATTTT
TRBJ1-1,-,TRBD1,TRBV7-2,CASKGTGMGTEAFF,TGTGCCAGCAAAGGGACAGGGATGGGAACTGAAGCTTTCTTT
TRBJ1-5,-,-,TRBV6-5,CASSYSLGSGQPQHF,TGTGCCAGCAGTTACTCGCTGGGGTCGGGACAGCCCCAGCATTTT
TRBJ1-2,-,-,TRBV19,CASSSPGDNYGYTF,TGTGCCAGTAGTTCCCCAGGAGATAACTATGGCTACACCTTC
TRBJ2-3,-,-,TRBV5-1,CASSPTSSDTQYF,TGCGCCAGCAGCCCAACTAGTTCAGATACGCAGTATTTT
TRBJ2-1,-,TRBD1,TRBV5-6,CASSSTGGFYNEQFF,TGTGCCAGCAGCTCTACAGGGGGATTCTACAATGAGCAGTTCTTC
TRBJ2-6,-,-,TRBV5-4,CASSFWWGTGANVLTF,TGTGCCAGCAGCTTCTGGTGGGGGACTGGGGCCAACGTCCTGACTTTC
TRBJ1-6,-,-,TRBV6-5,CASSYAYRRTALHF,TGTGCCAGCAGTTACGCATACAGGAGGACTGCCCTCCACTTT
TRBJ2-5,-,-,TRBV7-8,CASSPRRGGETQYF,TGTGCCAGCAGCCCACGGCGAGGGGGAGAGACCCAGTACTTC
TRBJ2-7,-,-,TRBV25-1,CASSEEEEATYEQYF,TGTGCCAGCAGTGAAGAGGAAGAGGCGACCTACGAGCAGTACTTC
TRBJ1-1,-,-,TRBV11-2,CASSPSPGQSSAFF,TGTGCCAGCAGCCCCTCCCCCGGACAGTCGTCGGCTTTCTTT
TRBJ1-2,-,TRBD1,TRBV25-1,CASSRGTTPGQGFGYTF,TGTGCCAGCAGCAGAGGTACAACTCCGGGACAGGGTTTCGGCTACACCTTC
TRBJ2-1,-,-,TRBV7-2,CASSPGTSRGNGNEQFF,TGTGCCAGCAGCCCGGGGACATCAAGGGGTAACGGCAATGAGCAGTTCTTC
TRBJ1-4,-,-,TRBV19,CASSIDRRNEKLFF,TGTGCCAGTAGTATCGACAGGAGAAATGAAAAACTGTTTTTT
TRBJ1-1,few,TRBD1,TRBV19,CASSGQGTEAFF,TGTGCCAGTAGTGGACAGGGTACTGAAGCTTTCTTT